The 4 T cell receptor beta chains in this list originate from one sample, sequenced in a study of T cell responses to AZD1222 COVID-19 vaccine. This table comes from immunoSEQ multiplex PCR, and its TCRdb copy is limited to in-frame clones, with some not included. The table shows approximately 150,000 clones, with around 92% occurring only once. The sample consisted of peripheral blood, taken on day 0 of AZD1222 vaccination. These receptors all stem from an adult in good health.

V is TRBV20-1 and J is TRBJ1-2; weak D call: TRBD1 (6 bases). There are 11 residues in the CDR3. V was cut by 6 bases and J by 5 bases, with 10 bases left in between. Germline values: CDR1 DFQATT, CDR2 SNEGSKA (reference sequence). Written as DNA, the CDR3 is TGCAGTGCCACGGACAGATATGGCTACACCTTC. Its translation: CSATDRYGYTF.

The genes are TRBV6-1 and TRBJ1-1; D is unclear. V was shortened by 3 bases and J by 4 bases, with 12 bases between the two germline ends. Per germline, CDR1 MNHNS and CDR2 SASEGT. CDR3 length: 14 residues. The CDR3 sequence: CASSERLSGTEAFF. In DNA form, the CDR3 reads TGTGCCAGCAGTGAGAGATTATCGGGCACTGAAGCTTTCTTT.

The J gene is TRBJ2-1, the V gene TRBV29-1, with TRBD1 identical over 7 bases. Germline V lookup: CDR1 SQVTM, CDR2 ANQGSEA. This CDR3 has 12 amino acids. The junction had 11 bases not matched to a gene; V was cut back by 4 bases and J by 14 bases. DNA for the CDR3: TGCAGCGTTGGAGGGACAGCTCAAAGGGAGTTCTTC. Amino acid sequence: CSVGGTAQREFF.

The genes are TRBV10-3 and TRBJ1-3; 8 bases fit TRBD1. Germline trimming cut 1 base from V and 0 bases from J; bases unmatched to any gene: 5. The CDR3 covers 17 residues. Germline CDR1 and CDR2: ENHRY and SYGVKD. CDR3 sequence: CAISELAGGTSGNTIYF. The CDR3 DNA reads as TGTGCCATCAGTGAGTTGGCAGGGGGCACCTCTGGAAACACCATATATTTT.